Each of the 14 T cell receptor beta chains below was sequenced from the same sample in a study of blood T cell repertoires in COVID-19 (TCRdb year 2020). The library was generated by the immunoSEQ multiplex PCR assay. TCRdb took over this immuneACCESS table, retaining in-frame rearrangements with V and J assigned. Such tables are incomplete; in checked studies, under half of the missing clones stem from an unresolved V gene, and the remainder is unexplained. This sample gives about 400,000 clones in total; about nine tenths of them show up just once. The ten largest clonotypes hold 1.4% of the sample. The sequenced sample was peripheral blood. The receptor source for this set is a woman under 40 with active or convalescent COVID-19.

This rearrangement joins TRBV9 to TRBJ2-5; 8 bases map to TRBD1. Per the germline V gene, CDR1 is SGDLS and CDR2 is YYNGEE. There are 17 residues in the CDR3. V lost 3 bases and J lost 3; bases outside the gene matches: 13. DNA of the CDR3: TGTGCCAGCAGCGCGACAGGGGCGCTTTCGGGGGAAGAGACCCAGTACTTC. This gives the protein CASSATGALSGEETQYF.

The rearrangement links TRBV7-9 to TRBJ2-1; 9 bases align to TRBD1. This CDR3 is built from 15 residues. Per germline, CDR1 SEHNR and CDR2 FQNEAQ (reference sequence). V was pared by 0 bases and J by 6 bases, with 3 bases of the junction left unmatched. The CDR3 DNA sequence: TGTGCCAGCAGCTTAGCACAGGGGGCGATCAATGAGCAGTTCTTC. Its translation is CASSLAQGAINEQFF.

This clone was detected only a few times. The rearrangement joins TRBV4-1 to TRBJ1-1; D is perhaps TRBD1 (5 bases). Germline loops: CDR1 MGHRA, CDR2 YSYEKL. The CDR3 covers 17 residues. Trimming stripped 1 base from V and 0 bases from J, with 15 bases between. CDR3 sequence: CASSQGPLGLMNTEAFF. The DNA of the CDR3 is TGCGCCAGCAGCCAAGGGCCCTTGGGGCTCATGAACACTGAAGCTTTCTTT.

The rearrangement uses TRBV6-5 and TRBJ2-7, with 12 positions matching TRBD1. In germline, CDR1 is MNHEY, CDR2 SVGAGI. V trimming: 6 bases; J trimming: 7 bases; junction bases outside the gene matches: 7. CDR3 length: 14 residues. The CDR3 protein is CASRLGQGAAEQYF. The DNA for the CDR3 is TGTGCCAGCAGACTGGGACAGGGGGCGGCGGAGCAGTACTTC.

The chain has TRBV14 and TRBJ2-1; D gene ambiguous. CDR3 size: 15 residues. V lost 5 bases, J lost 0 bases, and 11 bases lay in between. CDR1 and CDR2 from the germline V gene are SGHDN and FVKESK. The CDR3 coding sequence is TGTGCCAGCAGCTTAGACATTAGCTCCTACAATGAGCAGTTCTTC. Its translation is CASSLDISSYNEQFF.

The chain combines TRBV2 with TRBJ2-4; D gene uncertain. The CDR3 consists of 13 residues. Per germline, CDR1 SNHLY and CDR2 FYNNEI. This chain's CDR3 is CGTVGLTKNIQYF. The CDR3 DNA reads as TGTGGCACCGTTGGGCTAACAAAAAACATTCAGTACTTC.

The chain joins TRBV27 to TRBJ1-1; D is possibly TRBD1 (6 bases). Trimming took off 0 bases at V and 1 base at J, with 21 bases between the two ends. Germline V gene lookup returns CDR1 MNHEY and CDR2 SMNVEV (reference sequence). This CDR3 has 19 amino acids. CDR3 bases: TGTGCCAGCAGTTTATCGCCCATTATACTCGGACAGACGAACACTGAAGCTTTCTTT. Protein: CASSLSPIILGQTNTEAFF.

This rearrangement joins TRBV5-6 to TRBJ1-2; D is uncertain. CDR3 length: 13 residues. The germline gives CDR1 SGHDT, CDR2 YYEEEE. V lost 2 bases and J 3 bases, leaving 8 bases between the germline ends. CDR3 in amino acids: CASSLQFDYGYTF. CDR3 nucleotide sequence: TGTGCCAGCAGCTTACAGTTTGACTATGGCTACACCTTC. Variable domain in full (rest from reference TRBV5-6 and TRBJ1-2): DAGVTQSPTHLIKTRGQQVTLRCSPKSGHDTVSWYQQALGQGPQFIFQYYEEEERQRGNFPDRFSGHQFPNYSSELNVNALLLGDSALYLCASSLQFDYGYTFGSGTRLTVV.

CDR3 residues: CASSQSSARNTEAFF. The DNA of the CDR3 is TGTGCCAGCAGCCAAAGCAGCGCGCGGAACACTGAAGCTTTCTTT. The V gene is TRBV5-6, the J gene TRBJ1-1; unclear D gene. V dropped 4 bases and J dropped 1 base, with 14 bases sitting between them. The CDR3 extends over 15 amino acids. Germline assignment: CDR1 SGHDT and CDR2 YYEEEE.

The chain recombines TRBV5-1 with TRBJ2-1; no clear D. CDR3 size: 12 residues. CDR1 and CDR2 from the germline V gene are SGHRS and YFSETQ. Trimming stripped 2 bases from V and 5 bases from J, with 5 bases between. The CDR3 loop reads CASSFGDNEQFF. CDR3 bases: TGCGCCAGCAGCTTCGGTGACAATGAGCAGTTCTTC.

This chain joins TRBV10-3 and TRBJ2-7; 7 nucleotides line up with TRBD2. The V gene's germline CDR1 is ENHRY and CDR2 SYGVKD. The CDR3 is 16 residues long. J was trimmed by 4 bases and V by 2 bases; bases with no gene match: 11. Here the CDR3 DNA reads TGTGCCATCAGTGAGCCTGGGGGAGGGTCATCTTACGAGCAGTACTTC. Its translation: CAISEPGGGSSYEQYF.

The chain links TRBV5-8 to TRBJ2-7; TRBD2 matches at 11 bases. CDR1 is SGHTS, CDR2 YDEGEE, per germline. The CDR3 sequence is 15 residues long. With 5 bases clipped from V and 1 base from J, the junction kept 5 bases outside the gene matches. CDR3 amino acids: CASSLGLAESYEQYF. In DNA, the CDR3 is TGTGCCAGCAGTCTGGGACTAGCGGAGTCCTACGAGCAGTACTTC.

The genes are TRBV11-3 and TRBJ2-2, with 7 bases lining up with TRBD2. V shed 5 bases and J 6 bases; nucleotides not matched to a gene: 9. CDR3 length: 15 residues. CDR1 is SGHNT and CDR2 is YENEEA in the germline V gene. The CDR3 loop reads CASSLAGSGAGELFF. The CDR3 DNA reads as TGTGCCAGCAGCCTGGCCGGGAGCGGGGCCGGGGAGCTGTTTTTT.

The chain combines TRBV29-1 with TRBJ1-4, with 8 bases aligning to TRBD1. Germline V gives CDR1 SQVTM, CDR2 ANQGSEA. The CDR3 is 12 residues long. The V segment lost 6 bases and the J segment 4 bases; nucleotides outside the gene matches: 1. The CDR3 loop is CSVGQGNEKLFF. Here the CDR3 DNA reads TGCAGCGTCGGACAGGGTAATGAAAAACTGTTTTTT.